Included here is one T cell receptor (beta chain) sequence, with context. The data belong to a study of monozygotic twins with inflammatory bowel disease. Researchers generated cDNA in eight separate reactions per sample. Reprocessing the 5' RACE reads, TCRdb reports a single entry for every CDR3 protein and omits DNA. The sample data list roughly 200,000 distinct CDR3 sequences. Germline lookup yields CDR1 LNHNV and CDR2 YYDKDF (reference sequence). The CDR3 is made up of 16 amino acids. This TCR derives from a human donor with ulcerative colitis or Crohn's disease, or a healthy co-twin of an affected twin (not recorded which). The sequenced material came from blood. The chain couples TRBV15 to TRBJ2-5; the TCRdb call, TRBD1, lacks DNA for checking. CDR3 loop: CATSRDTGTGAVTQYF.